This T cell receptor (beta chain) was profiled in a study of tumor-infiltrating lymphocytes in primary liver carcinoma. Study overall: Participating patients were men and women between 30 and 69 years old.

Study-wide results and caveats: Blood's top-250-clone fraction was significantly lower than that of tumors (p = 0.039). Tumor region pairs outstripped tumor-adjacent and tumor-blood pairs in overlap.

The authors made TCR beta cDNA from approximately 490 ng total RNA with a constant-region primer. Sequencing libraries for TCR beta derived from three nested multiplex PCR rounds that used slightly modified ARM-PCR. The first two PCR rounds used TRBV1-TRBV30 primers with a Cbeta primer, nine to ten cycles each. MiXCR was run by TCRdb on the multiplex PCR reads, yielding one entry per CDR3 protein. The sample records 150,000 to 200,000 distinct CDR3 sequences, over 45% being singletons. V was shortened by 0 bases and J by 4 bases, with 11 bases between the two germline ends. This CDR3 comprises 14 residues. Germline V gene sequence: CDR1 SGHRS, CDR2 YFSETQ. Concerning this clonotype: The antigen is undetermined.

The study extracted blood RNA from unsorted whole blood and also extracted germline DNA. Sampling before surgery obtained roughly 4 milliliters of peripheral blood. The specimen was peripheral blood. This TCR was recovered from a man between 40 and 49 years old with primary liver carcinoma and hepatitis B virus infection. This chain joins TRBV5-1 and TRBJ2-7; D might be TRBD2 (5 bases). The CDR3 reads CASSLAIRGYEQYF. The DNA for the CDR3 is TGCGCCAGCAGCTTGGCGATTCGGGGTTACGAGCAGTACTTC.